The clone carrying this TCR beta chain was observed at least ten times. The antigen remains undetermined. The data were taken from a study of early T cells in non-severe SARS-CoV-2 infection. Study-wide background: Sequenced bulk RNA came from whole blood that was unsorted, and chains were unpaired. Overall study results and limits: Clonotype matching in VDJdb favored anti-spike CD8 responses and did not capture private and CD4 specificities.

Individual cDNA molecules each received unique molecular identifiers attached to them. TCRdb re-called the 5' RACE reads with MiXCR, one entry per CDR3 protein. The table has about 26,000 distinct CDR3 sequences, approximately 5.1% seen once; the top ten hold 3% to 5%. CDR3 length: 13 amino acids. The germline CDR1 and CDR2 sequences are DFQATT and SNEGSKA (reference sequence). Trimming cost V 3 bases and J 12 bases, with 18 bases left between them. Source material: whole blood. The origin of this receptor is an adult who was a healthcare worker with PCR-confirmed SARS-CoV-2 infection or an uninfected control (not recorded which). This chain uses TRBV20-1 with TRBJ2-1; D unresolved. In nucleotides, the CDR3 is TGCAGTGCTAGTTACCAGGATGAGTCCGGGCAGTTCTTC. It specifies CSASYQDESGQFF.